Described below is a single T cell receptor beta chain sequence and its context. Its antigen is unidentified. These data originate in a study of cytomegalovirus exposure and HLA in healthy donors. The CDR3 is 12 amino acids. V was cut by 7 bases and J by 6 bases, with 10 bases left in between. Germline V CDR1 and CDR2: LNHDA, SQIVND (reference sequence). A multiplex PCR was run with 60 Vbeta primers and 13 Jbeta primers. The data were produced by immunoSEQ multiplex PCR, yet TCRdb's version contains in-frame clones alone and is incomplete. The table lists about 210,000 clones, around 80% of them singletons. Findings and caveats of the study: On later analysis, the bulk of CMV-associated TCR beta chains appeared to be HLA-restricted. The study flagged roughly 160 TCR beta chains as cytomegalovirus-associated. Researchers reportedly found TCR beta sequences accurately predicted most subjects' HLA-A and HLA-B alleles. Later genetic work tied a missense DCLRE1C variant to beta-chain V and J trimming.

This clonotype was obtained from a boy aged 5-17 years in good health and CMV-seronegative. The chain has TRBV19 and TRBJ2-1; a weak D match, TRBD2 (5 bases). The sample was PBMCs. The CDR3, as DNA: TGTGCCAGTAACGACTACCTCAATGAGCAGTTCTTC. Protein product: CASNDYLNEQFF.